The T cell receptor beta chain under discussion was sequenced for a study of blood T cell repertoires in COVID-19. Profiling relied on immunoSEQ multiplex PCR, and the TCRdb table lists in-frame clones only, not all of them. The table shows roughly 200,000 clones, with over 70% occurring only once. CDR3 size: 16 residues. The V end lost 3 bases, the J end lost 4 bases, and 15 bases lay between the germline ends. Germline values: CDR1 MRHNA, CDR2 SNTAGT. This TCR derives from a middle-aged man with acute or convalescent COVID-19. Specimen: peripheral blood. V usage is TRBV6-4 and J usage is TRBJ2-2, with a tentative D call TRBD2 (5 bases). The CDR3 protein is CASSERESGSTGELFF. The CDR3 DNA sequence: TGTGCCAGCAGTGAGAGGGAGTCGGGGTCCACCGGGGAGCTGTTTTTT.